The text below deals with one T cell receptor beta chain. Its antigen is unidentified. The data stem from a study of shared clonotypes between healthy human individuals. Study observations and caveats: Estimated richness values were generally larger in naive subsets than in memory subsets. Donor clonotype sharing was expected to depend on sequencing depth.

Terminally differentiated effector memory CD45RA+ cells were left out of the naive CD8 fraction, which was CD45RO-negative and positively selected for CCR7. Assay used: immunoSEQ multiplex PCR; TCRdb lists only in-frame clones, some missing. The sample consists of some 2 million clones, roughly 95% of them appearing once. The V and J ends lost 1 base and 6 bases respectively, with 7 bases between them. The germline CDR1 and CDR2 sequences are SGHDT and YYEEEE. The CDR3 sequence is 12 residues long. The rearrangement links TRBV5-6 to TRBJ1-1; possibly TRBD1 for D (5 bases). This sequence originates from a young man in good health. The sample taken for sequencing was naive CD8+ T cells sorted from blood. CDR3 DNA sequence: TGTGCCAGCAGCTTGCTAGGGGCTGAAGCTTTCTTT. Encoded protein: CASSLLGAEAFF.